In this sample, the clone carrying this T cell receptor (beta chain) turned up a few times. These data come from a study of radiotherapy plus CTLA-4 blockade in lung cancer. The data were produced by immunoSEQ multiplex PCR, yet TCRdb's version contains in-frame clones alone and is incomplete. The data hold tens of thousands of clones, with over 75% observed a single time. This sequence was found in a human donor with non-small cell lung cancer who had stable disease on radiotherapy plus ipilimumab. Sequencing was performed on peripheral blood, taken from a patient treated with radiotherapy plus ipilimumab.

The CDR3 here is CASSIQDRGRHEQYF. CDR3 DNA sequence: TGTGCCAGTAGTATTCAGGACAGGGGGAGACACGAGCAGTACTTC. The chain couples TRBV19 to TRBJ2-7; 10 nucleotides agree with TRBD1. The CDR3 is made up of 15 amino acids. With 3 bases clipped from V and 5 bases from J, the junction kept 7 bases outside the gene matches. Per germline, CDR1 LNHDA and CDR2 SQIVND (reference sequence).